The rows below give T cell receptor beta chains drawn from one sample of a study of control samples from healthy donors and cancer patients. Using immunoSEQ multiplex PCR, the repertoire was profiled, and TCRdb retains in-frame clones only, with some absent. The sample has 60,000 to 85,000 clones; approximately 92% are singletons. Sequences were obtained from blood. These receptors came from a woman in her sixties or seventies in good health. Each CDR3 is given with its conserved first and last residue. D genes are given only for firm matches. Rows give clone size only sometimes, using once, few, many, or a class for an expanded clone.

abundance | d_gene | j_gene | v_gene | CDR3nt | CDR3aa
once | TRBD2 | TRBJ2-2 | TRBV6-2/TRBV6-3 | TGTGCCAGCACCCCGGGACTAGCGGGAGCGCGCACCGGGGAGCTGTTTTTT | CASTPGLAGARTGELFF
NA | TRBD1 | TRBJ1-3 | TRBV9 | TGTGCCAGCAGCGTAGATGGCAGGGGGCTTGGAAACACCATATATTTT | CASSVDGRGLGNTIYF
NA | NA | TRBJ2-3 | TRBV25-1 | TGTGCCTCAGGGACTTCGAACACAGATACGCAGTATTTT | CASGTSNTDTQYF
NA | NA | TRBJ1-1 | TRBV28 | TGTGCCAGCAGTTTATTTGGGGGGGTAGTTACTGAAGCTTTCTTT | CASSLFGGVVTEAFF
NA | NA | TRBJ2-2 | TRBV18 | TGTGCCAGCTCACCACCGACAAACACCGGGGAGCTGTTTTTT | CASSPPTNTGELFF
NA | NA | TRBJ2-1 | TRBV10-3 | TGTGCCATCCAGAACAACCAAGCCGATGAGCAGTTCTTC | CAIQNNQADEQFF
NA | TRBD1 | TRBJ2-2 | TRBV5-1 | TGCGCCAGCAGCTTACGGGACAGGGTCACGACCGGGGAGCTGTTTTTT | CASSLRDRVTTGELFF
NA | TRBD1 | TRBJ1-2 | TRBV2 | TGTGCCAGCATCGGACAGGGGCAGTTAAACTATGGCTACACCTTC | CASIGQGQLNYGYTF
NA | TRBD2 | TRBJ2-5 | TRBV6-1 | TGTGCCAGCAGTGAATCCCTAGCGGGGGGGGGAGAGACCCAGTACTTC | CASSESLAGGGETQYF
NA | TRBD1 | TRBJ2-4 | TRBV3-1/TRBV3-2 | TGTGCCAGCAGCCAGGACAGGGATCTAGCCAAAAACATTCAGTACTTC | CASSQDRDLAKNIQYF
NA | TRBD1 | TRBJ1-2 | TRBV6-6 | TGTGCCAGCAGCCCGGGACAGCGGTCCTATGGCTACACCTTC | CASSPGQRSYGYTF
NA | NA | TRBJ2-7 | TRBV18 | TGTGCCAGCTCACCTCCTTCTTCGATCGAGCAGTACTTC | CASSPPSSIEQYF
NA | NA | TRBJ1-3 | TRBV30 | TGTGCCTGGAGTGCGGGCTCTGGAAACACCATATATTTT | CAWSAGSGNTIYF
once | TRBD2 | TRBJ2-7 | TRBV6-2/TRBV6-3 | TGTGCCAGCAGTTACGAAAGCGGGAGGGAGGGAGAGCAGTACTTC | CASSYESGREGEQYF
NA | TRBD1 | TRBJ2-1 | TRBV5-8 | TGTGCCAGCAGCTGGACAGGGGTCTACAATGAGCAGTTCTTC | CASSWTGVYNEQFF
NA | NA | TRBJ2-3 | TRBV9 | TGTGCCAGCAGCGTAGATCAAGCGGGCACAGATACGCAGTATTTT | CASSVDQAGTDTQYF
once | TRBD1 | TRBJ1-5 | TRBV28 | TGTGCCAGCAGTTCCCCGACAGGGGGAAATCAGCCCCAGCATTTT | CASSSPTGGNQPQHF
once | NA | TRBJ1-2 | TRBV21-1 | TGTGCCAGCAACACGAAGGGGGGATATGGCTACACCTTC | CASNTKGGYGYTF
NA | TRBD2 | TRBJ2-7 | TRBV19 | TGTGCCACCCGATCGGAGGGAGGGCCCTCCTACGAGCAGTACTTC | CATRSEGGPSYEQYF
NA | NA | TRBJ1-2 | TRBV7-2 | TGTGCCAGCAGTTCCGGTAACTATGGCTACACCTTC | CASSSGNYGYTF
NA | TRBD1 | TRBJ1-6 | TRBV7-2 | TGTGCCAGCAGCTCCAGACAGGGGGTGGTTTCACCCCTCCACTTT | CASSSRQGVVSPLHF
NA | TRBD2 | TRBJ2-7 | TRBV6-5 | TGTGCCAGCATGCTAATAGCGGGAGGAGAAAACGAGCAGTACTTC | CASMLIAGGENEQYF
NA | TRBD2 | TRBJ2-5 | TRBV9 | TGTGCCAGCAGCGCAAGTCCACTAGCGGGACAAGAGACCCAGTACTTC | CASSASPLAGQETQYF
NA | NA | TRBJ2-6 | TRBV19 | TGTGCCAGTAGTTTTAACTCTGGGGCCAACGTCCTGACTTTC | CASSFNSGANVLTF